A single sample is the source of the 31 T cell receptor beta chains below, sequenced in a study of shared clonotypes between healthy human individuals (dated by TCRdb to the early 2020s). Libraries were constructed by the immunoSEQ multiplex PCR assay. This is the immuneACCESS table as TCRdb keeps it, with only in-frame sequences that have V and J called. A part of the clones is gone; compared with another copy, unresolved V genes explain less than half, and the rest is unexplained. Within this sample are some 500,000 clones, with 79% of them counted one time only. The ten biggest clones cover roughly 12% of the sample. Material: PBMCs. The receptors were sampled from a woman between 35 and 50 years old in good health. Some clones in this sample may be carry-over from other donors' samples.

The chain recombines TRBV9 with TRBJ2-2; no firm D call. Germline CDR1 reads SGDLS; CDR2 reads YYNGEE. V was cut by 4 bases and J by 4 bases, with 14 bases left in between. The length of the CDR3 is 15 residues. The chain's CDR3 is CASSLRQVGTGELFF. The DNA of the CDR3 is TGTGCCAGCAGCCTGCGCCAAGTTGGCACCGGGGAGCTGTTTTTT.

The chain links TRBV25-1 to TRBJ2-2; 8 bases agree with TRBD1. Germline trimming cut 7 bases from V and 6 bases from J; bases unmatched to any gene: 10. The CDR3 is made up of 15 amino acids. CDR1 is MGHDK, CDR2 SYGVNS, per germline. CDR3 sequence (DNA): TGTGCCAGCACCCGGGGACAGGACCCGGCCGGGGAGCTGTTTTTT. Protein: CASTRGQDPAGELFF.

The genes are TRBV5-1 and TRBJ2-5; 8 positions match TRBD1. The CDR3 extends over 14 amino acids. Germline V CDR1 and CDR2: SGHRS, YFSETQ. The V segment lost 3 bases and the J segment 5 bases; nucleotides outside the gene matches: 6. The CDR3 spells CASSSPDRVETQYF. As DNA, the CDR3 is TGCGCCAGCAGCTCGCCGGACAGGGTCGAGACCCAGTACTTC.

The rearrangement uses TRBV6-5 and TRBJ2-2; D unresolved. This CDR3 is built from 13 residues. The V and J ends lost 0 bases and 7 bases respectively, with 6 bases between them. Germline CDR1 is MNHEY and CDR2 is SVGAGI. The CDR3 spells CASSYSGIGELFF. The CDR3 nucleotides read TGTGCCAGCAGTTACTCAGGGATCGGGGAGCTGTTTTTT.

V usage is TRBV7-9 and J usage is TRBJ1-3; the D gene is possibly TRBD1 (6 bases). The CDR3 is 18 residues long. Germline loops: CDR1 SEHNR, CDR2 FQNEAQ (reference sequence). Trimming removed 5 bases from V and 2 bases from J, with 22 bases in between. CDR3 sequence: CASSSPASPGAAGNTIYF. In DNA form, the CDR3 reads TGTGCCAGCAGCAGCCCCGCCTCCCCAGGGGCGGCTGGAAACACCATATATTTT. Full variable domain (missing parts from reference TRBV7-9 and TRBJ1-3): DTGVSQNPRHKITKRGQNVTFRCDPISEHNRLYWYRQTLGQGPEFLTYFQNEAQLEKSRLLSDRFSAERPKGSFSTLEIQRTEQGDSAMYLCASSSPASPGAAGNTIYFGEGSWLTVV.

The chain carries TRBV12-5 and TRBJ1-1, with D possibly TRBD1 on 5 matching bases. This CDR3 region has 16 residues. V dropped 0 bases and J dropped 0 bases, with 11 bases sitting between them. CDR1 and CDR2 from the germline V gene are LGHNT and FRNRAP. CDR3 nucleotide sequence: TGTGCTAGTGGTTTGGTGGCAGGGAGGGTGAACACTGAAGCTTTCTTT. Translated, it gives CASGLVAGRVNTEAFF.

This clone was counted between two and nine times. The junction departs from germline at one end; a sequencing error may be responsible. Other DNA variants within this sample encode the same CDR3. The chain combines TRBV6-1 with TRBJ1-5; D gene ambiguous. This CDR3 has 15 amino acids. Looked up from germline, CDR1 is MNHNS and CDR2 is SASEGT. CDR3: CASSERVLSNQPQHF. CDR3 DNA sequence: TGTGCCAGCAGTGAAAGGGTCCTTAGCAATCAGCCCCAACATTTT.

The rearrangement joins TRBV4-1 to TRBJ2-1; 7 bases are shared with TRBD1. Germline lookup yields CDR1 MGHRA and CDR2 YSYEKL. The J segment lost 6 bases and the V segment lost 4 bases, leaving 9 bases of the junction unmatched. The CDR3 covers 15 residues. CDR3 nucleotides: TGCGCCAGCAGCCGTGACAGGGCAATACTCAATGAGCAGTTCTTC. Amino acid sequence: CASSRDRAILNEQFF.

The chain recombines TRBV5-1 with TRBJ2-4; weak D call: TRBD1 (5 bases). CDR1 is SGHRS, CDR2 YFSETQ, per germline. There are 15 residues in the CDR3. Trimming removed 4 bases at V and 10 bases at J, with 21 bases between. The CDR3 nucleotides read TGCGCCAGCAGCCCAGACAGCGATCGCATAGGGATTCAGTACTTC. It encodes CASSPDSDRIGIQYF.

The chain links TRBV28 to TRBJ1-1; D remains unclear. Germline values: CDR1 MDHEN, CDR2 SYDVKM. The CDR3 totals 16 residues. V gave up 2 bases and J gave up 4 bases, with 17 bases separating them. CDR3 coding DNA: TGTGCCAGCAGTTTAACTGTAAGGTATCCAATCACTGAAGCTTTCTTT. It translates to CASSLTVRYPITEAFF.

As regards this clone: The identical CDR3 is also encoded by other nucleotide sequences in the sample. This chain connects TRBV5-4 to TRBJ2-7; a possible D gene is TRBD2 (6 bases). V lost 2 bases to trimming and J lost 4 bases, with 7 bases between them. Germline V gene data show CDR1 as SGHNT and CDR2 as YYREEE (reference sequence). The CDR3 sequence is 12 residues long. The CDR3: CASSFSGYEQYF. CDR3 in DNA: TGTGCCAGCAGCTTTAGCGGTTACGAGCAGTACTTC.

The J gene is TRBJ2-2, the V gene TRBV11-3; no clear D gene. The V and J ends lost 1 base and 2 bases respectively, with 8 bases between them. The length of the CDR3 is 15 residues. Germline V lookup: CDR1 SGHNT, CDR2 YENEEA. The CDR3 spells CASSLVWGNTGELFF. The CDR3 region has the DNA TGTGCCAGCAGCTTAGTGTGGGGTAACACCGGGGAGCTGTTTTTT.

This clone was counted ten times or more. The J gene is TRBJ2-2, the V gene TRBV25-1, with D possibly called TRBD1 or TRBD2 (5 bases each). The ends were cut back, 2 bases at V and 3 bases at J, with 10 bases in the middle. Germline CDR1 MGHDK, CDR2 SYGVNS. This CDR3 contains 15 residues. For the CDR3, the DNA is TGTGCCAGCAGTGAAGGGACCGATTACACCGGGGAGCTGTTTTTT. Protein sequence: CASSEGTDYTGELFF.

The rearrangement links TRBV6-1 to TRBJ2-1, with 9 bases lining up with TRBD2. CDR3 length: 15 residues. J gave up 6 bases and V 0 bases, and 3 bases lay outside the gene matches. Germline lookup yields CDR1 MNHNS and CDR2 SASEGT. The CDR3 here is CASSEAGSGSNEQFF. The CDR3 DNA follows: TGTGCCAGCAGTGAAGCTGGTAGCGGGAGCAATGAGCAGTTCTTC.

This clone was seen only once. The identical CDR3 is also encoded by other nucleotide sequences in the sample. The V gene is TRBV6-4, the J gene TRBJ2-2; 7 bases fit TRBD1. The junction had 4 bases not matched to a gene; V was cut back by 8 bases and J by 4 bases. This CDR3 is 13 amino acids long. The germline CDR1 and CDR2 sequences are MRHNA and SNTAGT. In DNA form, the CDR3 reads TGTGCCAGCTCCGACAGGGCCACCGGGGAGCTGTTTTTT. Its translation is CASSDRATGELFF.

This clone occurred a few times. The gene calls are TRBV7-8 and TRBJ1-1; TRBD1 is a possible D gene (5 bases). This CDR3 comprises 13 residues. CDR1 is SGHVS, CDR2 FQNEAQ, per germline. The germline V and J ends were trimmed by 1 base and 5 bases, with 8 bases remaining between them. CDR3 coding DNA: TGTGCCAGCAGCTTAGAGGGGAGGACTGAAGCTTTCTTT. This gives the protein CASSLEGRTEAFF.

Note on this clone: A far larger clone is just one base off, so this is likely a read error. Other nucleotide sequences from this sample produce the same CDR3. The chain joins TRBV10-3 to TRBJ2-7; TRBD2 matches at 7 bases. The ends lost 3 bases at V and 6 bases at J; junction bases unmatched: 14. Looked up from germline, CDR1 is ENHRY and CDR2 is SYGVKD. The CDR3 loop spans 16 amino acids. CDR3 in amino acids: CAISESSYGGSSEQYF. DNA for the CDR3: TGTGCCATCAGTGAATCGAGTTATGGCGGGAGTTCCGAGCAGTACTTC.

For this clone: The same CDR3 can be traced to other DNA sequences in this sample. The gene calls are TRBV11-2 and TRBJ1-1; tentative D call: TRBD1 (5 bases). Germline lookup yields CDR1 SGHAT and CDR2 FQNNGV. Trimming stripped 3 bases from V and 5 bases from J, with 10 bases between. The CDR3 consists of 13 residues. The CDR3 spells CASSLGEGTEAFF. In DNA form, the CDR3 reads TGTGCCAGCAGCTTGGGGGAGGGGACTGAAGCTTTCTTT.

J is TRBJ1-1 and V is TRBV7-9, with no clear D. V dropped 0 bases and J dropped 1 base, with 9 bases sitting between them. This CDR3 spans 15 amino acids. Germline CDR1 reads SEHNR; CDR2 reads FQNEAQ (reference sequence). Here the CDR3 reads CASSLAKDGNTEAFF. Here the CDR3 DNA reads TGTGCCAGCAGCTTAGCGAAGGACGGGAACACTGAAGCTTTCTTT. Using reference TRBV7-9 and TRBJ1-1 for the parts outside the CDR3, the full variable domain is DTGVSQNPRHKITKRGQNVTFRCDPISEHNRLYWYRQTLGQGPEFLTYFQNEAQLEKSRLLSDRFSAERPKGSFSTLEIQRTEQGDSAMYLCASSLAKDGNTEAFFGQGTRLTVV.

The rearrangement uses TRBV11-3 and TRBJ2-1; possible D gene TRBD2, 5 bases. Deletions cut 2 bases from V and 5 bases from J, with 13 bases between. CDR1 and CDR2 from the germline V gene are SGHNT and YENEEA. This CDR3 is built from 15 residues. CDR3 residues: CASSLRGSRDNEQFF. The CDR3 coding sequence is TGTGCCAGCAGCTTAAGAGGGAGTCGGGACAATGAGCAGTTCTTC.

The chain is built from TRBV5-8 and TRBJ1-3; D gene unclear. The CDR3 has 16 residues. Between the trimmed V and J ends, which lost 0 bases and 3 bases, there was a span of 13 bases. CDR1 and CDR2 from the germline V gene are SGHTS and YDEGEE. The CDR3 sequence is CASSLGLPGGGNTIYF. The CDR3 DNA follows: TGTGCCAGCAGCTTGGGACTCCCCGGCGGTGGAAACACCATATATTTT.

This clone was detected only a few times. The V and J genes are TRBV29-1 and TRBJ2-2, with a possible D match to TRBD2 (6 bases). Germline V gene data show CDR1 as SQVTM and CDR2 as ANQGSEA. The CDR3 is 14 residues long. The germline V and J ends were trimmed by 4 bases and 4 bases, with 13 bases remaining between them. The CDR3 DNA follows: TGCAGCGTTGGGACGGGAGACGTCACCGGGGAGCTGTTTTTT. Translating it yields CSVGTGDVTGELFF.

The chain joins TRBV11-3 to TRBJ2-1, with D hard to call. Germline CDR1 SGHNT, CDR2 YENEEA. Trimming took 0 bases from V and 3 from J, leaving 6 bases between them. The CDR3 extends over 14 amino acids. In DNA, the CDR3 is TGTGCCAGCAGCTTAGATGAGGTCTACAATGAGCAGTTCTTC. Translated, it gives CASSLDEVYNEQFF.

The chain links TRBV27 to TRBJ2-7, with 7 bases lining up with TRBD1. This CDR3 is built from 15 residues. Germline V gene data show CDR1 as MNHEY and CDR2 as SMNVEV (reference sequence). Trimming removed 0 bases from V and 6 bases from J; junction bases left unmatched: 8. CDR3 loop: CASSLSGGLRSEQYF. For the CDR3, the DNA is TGTGCCAGCAGTTTATCAGGGGGCTTACGGAGCGAGCAGTACTTC.

This chain connects TRBV2 to TRBJ2-1; unclear D gene. Germline CDR1 SNHLY, CDR2 FYNNEI. The CDR3 spans 12 residues. V lost 7 bases and J 8 bases, leaving 12 bases between the germline ends. CDR3 sequence reads: CASKRDTDEQFF. CDR3 DNA sequence: TGTGCCAGCAAGAGAGATACGGATGAGCAGTTCTTC.

The rearrangement links TRBV11-3 to TRBJ2-1, with TRBD2 identical over 9 bases. This CDR3 comprises 15 residues. Germline V gene lookup returns CDR1 SGHNT and CDR2 YENEEA. Germline trimming cut 5 bases from V and 9 bases from J; bases unmatched to any gene: 11. The CDR3 sequence: CASSPVAGVGGEQFF. The CDR3 region has the DNA TGTGCCAGCAGCCCCGTAGCGGGAGTAGGTGGTGAGCAGTTCTTC.

This chain's CDR3 is CASSQDGTGGEQYF. CDR3 nucleotide sequence: TGCGCCAGCAGCCAAGATGGGACCGGGGGCGAGCAGTACTTC. V gene TRBV4-3 combines with J gene TRBJ2-5, with D perhaps TRBD2 (6 bases). Judging by the DNA end, TRBJ2-7 fits better; the J call may be wrong. The germline CDR1 and CDR2 sequences are LGHNA and YSLEER. There are 14 residues in the CDR3.

The rearrangement links TRBV7-6 to TRBJ2-5, with D possibly TRBD2 on 6 matching bases. With the DNA end fitting TRBJ2-7 better, the J assignment may be wrong. Germline values: CDR1 SGHVS, CDR2 FNYEAQ. The CDR3 totals 15 residues. The CDR3 region is CASSLALGGTYEQYF. CDR3 sequence (DNA): TGTGCCAGCAGCTTAGCACTAGGCGGGACCTACGAGCAGTACTTC.

In this sample, this clone turned up many times. V gene TRBV27 combines with J gene TRBJ1-5; D may be TRBD1 (6 bases). Germline CDR1 and CDR2: MNHEY and SMNVEV (reference sequence). The CDR3 consists of 13 residues. Trimming cost V 5 bases and J 6 bases, with 11 bases left between them. The CDR3 here is CASSQRGGQPQHF. The CDR3 DNA sequence: TGTGCCAGCAGTCAGAGGGGGGGTCAGCCCCAGCATTTT.

The V call is TRBV6-1, the J call TRBJ2-3; TRBD1 matches 8 bases. The CDR3 sequence is 15 residues long. CDR1 is MNHNS, CDR2 SASEGT, per germline. With 8 bases clipped from V and 0 bases from J, the junction kept 7 bases outside the gene matches. This CDR3 is CASGQGASSTDTQYF. In DNA form, the CDR3 reads TGTGCCAGCGGGCAGGGGGCATCTAGCACAGATACGCAGTATTTT.

The chain combines TRBV4-2 with TRBJ1-5; no definite D call. The CDR3 is 13 residues long. Trimming removed 2 bases at V and 6 bases at J, with 8 bases between. CDR1 is LGHNA, CDR2 YNFKEQ, per germline. The CDR3 region is CASSQFSAQPQHF. As DNA, the CDR3 is TGTGCCAGCAGCCAATTTTCTGCTCAGCCCCAGCATTTT.